These 16 T cell receptor beta chains share one sample of origin, sequenced in a study of blood T cell repertoires in COVID-19 (dated by TCRdb to about 2020). Library prep was done by the immunoSEQ multiplex PCR assay. TCRdb mirrors the immuneACCESS table, restricted to in-frame sequences. Some clones are absent from its copies; in checked studies, under half trace to an unresolved V gene, and the reason for the others is unknown. Present in this sample are 200,000 or so clones, 88% of which were seen just once. More than 2.5% of the sample lies in the top ten. What was sequenced was PBMCs or T cells enriched from blood (not recorded which). The source is a woman between 25 and 40 years old who had recovered from COVID-19.

V is TRBV9 and J is TRBJ2-1; no reliable D call. The CDR3 is 14 amino acids. V was pared by 3 bases and J by 3 bases, with 10 bases between. Looked up from germline, CDR1 is SGDLS and CDR2 is YYNGEE. The CDR3 DNA follows: TGTGCCAGCAGCGCAGGAACTGTCTACAATGAGCAGTTCTTC. Its translation is CASSAGTVYNEQFF.

This chain joins TRBV5-1 and TRBJ2-3; the match to TRBD2 covers 12 bases. The CDR3 sequence is 16 residues long. The V gene end was trimmed by 0 bases and the J gene end by 4 bases; junction bases not matched to a gene: 3. Germline lookup yields CDR1 SGHRS and CDR2 YFSETQ. This CDR3 reads CASSLGLAGGSDTQYF. CDR3 in DNA: TGCGCCAGCAGCTTGGGGCTAGCGGGGGGGTCAGATACGCAGTATTTT.

The V call is TRBV7-9, the J call TRBJ2-3; 7 bases line up with TRBD1. With V trimmed by 1 base and J by 4 bases, 2 bases remained unmatched. The germline gives CDR1 SEHNR, CDR2 FQNEAQ (reference sequence). There are 14 residues in the CDR3. This CDR3 is CASSLEDRSDTQYF. The CDR3 DNA reads TGTGCCAGCAGCTTAGAGGACAGGTCAGATACGCAGTATTTT.

The chain joins TRBV5-4 to TRBJ1-1; D is possibly TRBD1 (5 bases). Between the trimmed V and J ends, which lost 2 bases and 1 base, there was a span of 12 bases. CDR3 length equals 15 residues. Germline V gene sequence: CDR1 SGHNT, CDR2 YYREEE (reference sequence). In DNA form, the CDR3 reads TGTGCCAGCAGCTTATGGGCAGGGCCGAACACTGAAGCTTTCTTT. The encoded protein is CASSLWAGPNTEAFF.

The genes are TRBV6-2 or TRBV6-3 and TRBJ2-2, with 8 bases identical to TRBD1. Trimming took 0 bases from V and 2 from J; bases not matched to a gene: 8. The CDR3 runs 18 residues. The germline gives CDR1 MNHEY, CDR2 SVGEGT. In DNA form, the CDR3 reads TGTGCCAGCAGTTACTCTTCGACAGGGGCCGTCAACACCGGGGAGCTGTTTTTT. Its translation is CASSYSSTGAVNTGELFF.

The J gene is TRBJ1-1, the V gene TRBV9; D gene unclear. Trimming took off 4 bases at V and 1 base at J, with 8 bases between the two ends. The germline gives CDR1 SGDLS, CDR2 YYNGEE. This CDR3 has 13 residues. As DNA, the CDR3 is TGTGCCAGCAGCCCTCCCTGGAACACTGAAGCTTTCTTT. Its protein product is CASSPPWNTEAFF.

V usage is TRBV29-1 and J usage is TRBJ1-2; 10 bases match TRBD1. V dropped 4 bases and J dropped 8; count of bases not matched to a gene: 7. The CDR3 loop spans 13 amino acids. Germline V gene lookup returns CDR1 SQVTM and CDR2 ANQGSEA. CDR3 loop: CSVGDRGLQGYTF. CDR3 sequence (DNA): TGCAGCGTTGGCGACAGGGGGCTACAGGGCTACACCTTC. The whole variable domain, remainder taken from reference TRBV29-1 and TRBJ1-2, is SAVISQKPSRDICQRGTSLTIQCQVDSQVTMMFWYRQQPGQSLTLIATANQGSEATYESGFVIDKFPISRPNLTFSTLTVSNMSPEDSSIYLCSVGDRGLQGYTFGSGTRLTVV.

V usage is TRBV12-2 and J usage is TRBJ1-2; TRBD1, as called in the table, went unchecked against the DNA. TRBV12-2 is a listed pseudogene. This CDR3 has 17 amino acids. The CDR3 bases are TGTGCAAGTCGCCCCCTCCAGGTACAGGGTCATAACTATGGCTACACCTTC. Protein sequence: CASRPLQVQGHNYGYTF.

The CDR3 spells CSVVAVNEKLFF. CDR3 DNA sequence: TGCAGCGTTGTGGCAGTAAATGAAAAACTGTTTTTT. The chain employs TRBV29-1 and TRBJ1-4; D call uncertain. The germline V gene has CDR1 SQVTM and CDR2 ANQGSEA. The CDR3 totals 12 residues. The V gene lost 4 bases and the J gene lost 5 bases, with 8 bases spanning the gap.

The genes are TRBV7-8 and TRBJ1-2; D ambiguous. Germline loops: CDR1 SGHVS, CDR2 FQNEAQ. This CDR3 comprises 17 residues. Trimming took off 1 base at V and 4 bases at J, with 19 bases between the two ends. The CDR3 sequence: CASSLEGVTVRGYGYTF. The CDR3 nucleotides read TGTGCCAGCAGCTTAGAGGGTGTCACAGTCCGGGGCTATGGCTACACCTTC.

The sample holds one count of this clone. The CDR3, as DNA: TGTGCCAGCAGCCCATTTGGGGACAGGGGGTTTAGTAATTCACCCCTCCACTTT. Protein: CASSPFGDRGFSNSPLHF. The rearrangement joins TRBV13 to TRBJ1-6; TRBD1 agrees at 11 bases. Trimming removed 5 bases from V and 6 bases from J; junction bases left unmatched: 12. Germline V gene data show CDR1 as PRHDT and CDR2 as FYEKMQ (reference sequence). This CDR3 comprises 18 residues.

This clone occurred a few times. CDR3 region: CASSGQVPYEQYF. In DNA, the CDR3 is TGTGCCAGCAGCGGACAGGTCCCCTACGAGCAGTACTTC. The chain combines TRBV2 with TRBJ2-7, with 7 bases that match TRBD1. V shed 6 bases, J shed 2 bases, and the junction held 4 bases outside the gene matches. The CDR3 loop spans 13 amino acids. Germline CDR1 and CDR2: SNHLY and FYNNEI.

The V call is TRBV3-1 (or the pseudogene TRBV3-2), the J call TRBJ1-4; possibly TRBD1 for D (5 bases). V lost 1 base to trimming and J lost 8 bases, with 11 bases between them. CDR1 and CDR2 from the germline V gene are LGHDT and YNNKEL (reference sequence). The CDR3 consists of 14 residues. The CDR3 is CASSQGRVGEKLFF. The CDR3 bases are TGTGCCAGCAGCCAAGGCAGGGTAGGGGAAAAACTGTTTTTT.

This chain connects TRBV19 to TRBJ1-1, with 8 bases matching TRBD1. The CDR3 runs 16 residues. Germline V gene sequence: CDR1 LNHDA, CDR2 SQIVND (reference sequence). The V and J ends lost 4 bases and 1 base, in that order; junction bases with no gene match: 8. The CDR3 loop reads CASSSDRGKGNTEAFF. The CDR3, as DNA: TGTGCCAGTAGTAGTGACAGGGGAAAGGGGAACACTGAAGCTTTCTTT.

The chain uses TRBV14 and TRBJ1-4, with a possible D match to TRBD1 (5 bases). The CDR3 extends over 17 amino acids. Germline values: CDR1 SGHDN, CDR2 FVKESK. With 1 base removed from V and 6 bases from J, the gap between germline ends came to 18 bases. CDR3 DNA sequence: TGTGCCAGCAGCCAAGTTATTCCGGGACGGGGGGATGAAAAACTGTTTTTT. Protein sequence: CASSQVIPGRGDEKLFF.

V gene TRBV12-3 or TRBV12-4 combines with J gene TRBJ2-2; 7 bases line up with TRBD1. The trim removed 6 bases at V and 6 bases at J, leaving 4 bases unmatched. This CDR3 spans 13 amino acids. The CDR3 loop is CASSRDRAGELFF. The CDR3 region has the DNA TGTGCCAGCAGCCGCGACAGGGCCGGGGAGCTGTTTTTT.